This T cell receptor beta chain was observed in a study of radiation and T cells in renal cell carcinoma. Sequencing was performed with immunoSEQ multiplex PCR; in TCRdb, only in-frame clones are kept and a portion is missing. The sample consists of approximately 110,000 clones, approximately 80% of them appearing once. Time point reported: baseline pretreatment blood. Documented treatment: 15 Gy SBRT to primary tumor, nephrectomy 4 weeks later. General study points: Without pretreatment biopsies, baseline tumor clonotype presence was undetermined.

CDR1 and CDR2 from the germline V gene are SNHLY and FYNNEI. CDR3 size: 14 residues. Trimming took off 5 bases at V and 0 bases at J, with 9 bases between the two ends. On this clone: Its specificity is unknown.

Here the sequenced sample was blood, taken from a patient whose treatment included radiotherapy and nephrectomy. The clonotype comes from a woman aged 60-75 years with renal cell carcinoma. This chain joins TRBV2 and TRBJ2-3; D is unresolved. For the CDR3, the DNA is TGTGCCAGCAGTCCTGGATTAAGCACAGATACGCAGTATTTT. This gives the protein CASSPGLSTDTQYF.